This TCR beta chain was identified during a study of control samples from healthy donors and cancer patients. Only in-frame clones appear in the TCRdb table, and some are missing; sequencing was by immunoSEQ multiplex PCR. This sample has approximately 180,000 clones; 75% to 95% occur once, and the top ten carry approximately 2%. This CDR3 contains 15 residues. Germline V gene sequence: CDR1 MDHEN, CDR2 SYDVKM. V was clipped by 3 bases and J by 3 bases; unmatched bases: 7. This chain uses TRBV28 with TRBJ2-7, with TRBD1 matching over 8 bases. Sequencing used blood. The sequence was collected from a woman aged 40 to 55 in good health. CDR3 nucleotides: TGTGCCAGCAGTTTCAGGGCAGGGGGCCTCTACGAGCAGTACTTC. Amino acid sequence: CASSFRAGGLYEQYF.